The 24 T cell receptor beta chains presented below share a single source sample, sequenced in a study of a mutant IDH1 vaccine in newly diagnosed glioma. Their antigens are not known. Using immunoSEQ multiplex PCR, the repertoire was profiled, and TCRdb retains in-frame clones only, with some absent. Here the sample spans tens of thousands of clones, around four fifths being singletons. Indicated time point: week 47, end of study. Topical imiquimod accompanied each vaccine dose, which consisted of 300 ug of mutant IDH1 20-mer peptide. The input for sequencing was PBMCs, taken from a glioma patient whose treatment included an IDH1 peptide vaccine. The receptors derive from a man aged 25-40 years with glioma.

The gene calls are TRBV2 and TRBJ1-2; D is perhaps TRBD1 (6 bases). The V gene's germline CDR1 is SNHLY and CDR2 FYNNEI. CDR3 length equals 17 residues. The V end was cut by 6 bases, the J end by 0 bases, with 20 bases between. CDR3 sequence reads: CASRGTGHPFPNYGYTF. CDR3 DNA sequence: TGTGCCAGCAGGGGTACGGGACACCCTTTCCCTAACTATGGCTACACCTTC.

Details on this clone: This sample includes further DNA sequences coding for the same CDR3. DNA of the CDR3: TGTGCCAGCAGTTCTTCCTCCTACGAGCAGTACTTC. Its translation is CASSSSSYEQYF. The rearrangement joins TRBV28 to TRBJ2-7; D ambiguous. Deletions cut 4 bases from V and 0 bases from J, with 4 bases between. The CDR3 is 12 residues long. Germline-derived CDR1 and CDR2 are MDHEN and SYDVKM.

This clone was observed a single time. CDR3 DNA sequence: TGTGCCAGTAGTACTCCGGGACAGATCAATCAGCCCCAGCATTTT. Amino acid sequence: CASSTPGQINQPQHF. The chain links TRBV19 to TRBJ1-5; 7 bases align to TRBD1. The germline V gene has CDR1 LNHDA and CDR2 SQIVND (reference sequence). The ends lost 4 bases at V and 3 bases at J; junction bases unmatched: 6. The length of the CDR3 is 15 residues.

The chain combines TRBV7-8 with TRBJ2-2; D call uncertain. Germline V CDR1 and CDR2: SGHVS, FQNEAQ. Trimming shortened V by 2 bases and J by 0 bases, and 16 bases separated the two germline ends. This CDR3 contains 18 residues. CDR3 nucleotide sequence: TGTGCCAGCAGCTTATCACCGTTAGGGCCATCGAACACCGGGGAGCTGTTTTTT. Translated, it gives CASSLSPLGPSNTGELFF.

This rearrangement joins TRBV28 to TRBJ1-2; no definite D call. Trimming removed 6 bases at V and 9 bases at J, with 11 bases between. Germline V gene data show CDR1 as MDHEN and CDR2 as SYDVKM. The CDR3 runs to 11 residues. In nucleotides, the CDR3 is TGTGCCAGCAGCACTAATCTACGCTACACCTTC. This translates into CASSTNLRYTF.

The CDR3 DNA reads as TGTGCCAGCAGTAGCGGAAGCTCCTACGAGCAGTACTTC. Translated: CASSSGSSYEQYF. V is TRBV27 and J is TRBJ2-7, with a weak D call TRBD2 (5 bases). The CDR3 has 13 amino acids. Germline V CDR1 and CDR2: MNHEY, SMNVEV (reference sequence). V lost 5 bases and J lost 0, with 8 bases in between.

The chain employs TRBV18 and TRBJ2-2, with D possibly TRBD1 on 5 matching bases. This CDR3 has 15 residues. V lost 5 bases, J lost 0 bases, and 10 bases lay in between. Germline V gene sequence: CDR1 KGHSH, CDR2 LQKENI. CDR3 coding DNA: TGTGCCAGCTCAATTACAGGAGCGAACACCGGGGAGCTGTTTTTT. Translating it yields CASSITGANTGELFF. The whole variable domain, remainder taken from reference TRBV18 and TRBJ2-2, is NAGVMQNPRHLVRRRGQEARLRCSPMKGHSHVYWYRQLPEEGLKFMVYLQKENIIDESGMPKERFSAEFPKEGPSILRIQQVVRGDSAAYFCASSITGANTGELFFGEGSRLTVL.

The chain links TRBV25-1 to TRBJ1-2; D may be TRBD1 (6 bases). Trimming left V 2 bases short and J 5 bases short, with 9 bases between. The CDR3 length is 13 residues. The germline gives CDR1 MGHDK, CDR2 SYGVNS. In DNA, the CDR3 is TGTGCCAGCAGTGAAGGCAGGGGTTATGGCTACACCTTC. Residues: CASSEGRGYGYTF.

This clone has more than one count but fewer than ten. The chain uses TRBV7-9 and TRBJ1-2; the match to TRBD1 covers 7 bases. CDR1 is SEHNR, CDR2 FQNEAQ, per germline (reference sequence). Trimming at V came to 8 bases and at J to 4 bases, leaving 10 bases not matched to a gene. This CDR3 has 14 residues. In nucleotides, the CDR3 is TGTGCCAGCCTCAACGACAGGGCACTCTATGGCTACACCTTC. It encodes CASLNDRALYGYTF.

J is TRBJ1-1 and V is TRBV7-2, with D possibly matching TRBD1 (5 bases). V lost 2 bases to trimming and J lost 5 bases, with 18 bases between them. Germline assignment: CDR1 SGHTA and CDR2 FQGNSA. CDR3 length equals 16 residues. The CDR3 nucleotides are TGTGCCAGCAGCTTATCAGGGACCCGAGCGGCGACTGAAGCTTTCTTT. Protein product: CASSLSGTRAATEAFF.

CDR3 protein: CASSLAGGSYNEQFF. The DNA of the CDR3 is TGTGCCAGCAGCTTAGCGGGGGGGTCGTACAATGAGCAGTTCTTC. This chain links TRBV11-3 with TRBJ2-1; 8 bases agree with TRBD2. The CDR3 length is 15 residues. Germline V gene sequence: CDR1 SGHNT, CDR2 YENEEA. Trimming at V came to 1 base and at J to 4 bases, leaving 3 bases not matched to a gene.

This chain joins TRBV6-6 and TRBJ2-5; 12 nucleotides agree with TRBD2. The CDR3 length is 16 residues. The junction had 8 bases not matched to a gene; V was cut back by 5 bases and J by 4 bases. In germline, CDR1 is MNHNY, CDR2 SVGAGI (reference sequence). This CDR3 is CASSPLLAGGAETQYF. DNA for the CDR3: TGTGCCAGCAGTCCACTACTAGCGGGGGGTGCAGAGACCCAGTACTTC.

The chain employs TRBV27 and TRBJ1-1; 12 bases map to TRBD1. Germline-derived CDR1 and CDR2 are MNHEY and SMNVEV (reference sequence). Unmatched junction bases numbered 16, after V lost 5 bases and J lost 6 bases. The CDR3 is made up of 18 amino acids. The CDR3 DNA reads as TGTGCCAGCAGTCTTCCCCCGGGACAGGGGGCCGTGGGGTCTGAAGCTTTCTTT. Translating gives CASSLPPGQGAVGSEAFF.

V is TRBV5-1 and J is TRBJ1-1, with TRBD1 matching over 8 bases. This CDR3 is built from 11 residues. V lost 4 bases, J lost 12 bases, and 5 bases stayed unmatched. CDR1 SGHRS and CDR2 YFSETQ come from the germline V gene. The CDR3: CASSKGQGTFF. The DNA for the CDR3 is TGCGCCAGCAGCAAAGGACAGGGAACTTTCTTT.

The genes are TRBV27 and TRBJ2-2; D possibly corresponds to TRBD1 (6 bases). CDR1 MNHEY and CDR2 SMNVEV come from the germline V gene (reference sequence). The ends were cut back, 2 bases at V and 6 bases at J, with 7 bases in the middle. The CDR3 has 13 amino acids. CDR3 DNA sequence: TGTGCCAGCAGTTTAGGGGGCCCCGGGGAGCTGTTTTTT. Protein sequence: CASSLGGPGELFF.

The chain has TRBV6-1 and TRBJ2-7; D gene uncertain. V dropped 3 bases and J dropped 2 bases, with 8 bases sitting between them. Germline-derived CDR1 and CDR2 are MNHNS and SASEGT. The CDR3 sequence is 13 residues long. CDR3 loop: CASSEFATYEQYF. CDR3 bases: TGTGCCAGCAGTGAGTTTGCTACCTACGAGCAGTACTTC.

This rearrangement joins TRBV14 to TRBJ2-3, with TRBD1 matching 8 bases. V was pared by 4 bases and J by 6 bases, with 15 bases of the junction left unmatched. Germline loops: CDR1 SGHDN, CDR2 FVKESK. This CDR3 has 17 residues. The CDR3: CASSPIATGVIGDTQYF. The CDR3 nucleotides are TGTGCCAGCAGCCCGATTGCGACAGGGGTTATAGGGGATACGCAGTATTTT.

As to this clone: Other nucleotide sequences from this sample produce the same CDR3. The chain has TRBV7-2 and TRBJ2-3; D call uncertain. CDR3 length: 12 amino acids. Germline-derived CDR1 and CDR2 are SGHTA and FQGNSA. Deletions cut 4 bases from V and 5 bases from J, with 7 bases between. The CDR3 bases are TGTGCCAGCAGCTCTTACGGAGATACGCAGTATTTT. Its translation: CASSSYGDTQYF. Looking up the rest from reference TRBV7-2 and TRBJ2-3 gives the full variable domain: GAGVSQSPSNKVTEKGKDVELRCDPISGHTALYWYRQSLGQGLEFLIYFQGNSAPDKSGLPSDRFSAERTGGSVSTLTIQRTQQEDSAVYLCASSSYGDTQYFGPGTRLTVL.

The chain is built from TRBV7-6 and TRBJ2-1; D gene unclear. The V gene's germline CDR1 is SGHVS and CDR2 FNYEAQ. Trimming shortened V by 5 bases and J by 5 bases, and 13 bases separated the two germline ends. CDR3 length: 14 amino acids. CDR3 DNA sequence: TGTGCCAGCAGCCCCGGAAATGTTAACAATGAGCAGTTCTTC. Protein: CASSPGNVNNEQFF.

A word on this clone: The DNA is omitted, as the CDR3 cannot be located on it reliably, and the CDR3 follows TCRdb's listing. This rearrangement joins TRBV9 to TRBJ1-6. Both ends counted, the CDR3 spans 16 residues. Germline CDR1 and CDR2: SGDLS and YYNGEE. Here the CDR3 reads CASSGFGAGMDSPLHF.

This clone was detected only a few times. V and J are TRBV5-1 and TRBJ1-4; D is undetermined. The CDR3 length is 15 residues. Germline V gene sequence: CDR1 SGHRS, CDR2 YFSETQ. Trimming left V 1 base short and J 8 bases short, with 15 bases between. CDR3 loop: CASSLFGTDNEKLFF. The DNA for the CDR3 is TGCGCCAGCAGCTTGTTCGGCACTGATAACGAAAAACTGTTTTTT.

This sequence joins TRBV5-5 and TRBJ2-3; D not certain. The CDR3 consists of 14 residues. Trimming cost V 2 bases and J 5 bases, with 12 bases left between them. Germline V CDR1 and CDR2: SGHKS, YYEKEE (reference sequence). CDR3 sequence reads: CASSFPGTRDTQYF. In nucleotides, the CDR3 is TGTGCCAGCAGCTTCCCGGGCACACGAGATACGCAGTATTTT.

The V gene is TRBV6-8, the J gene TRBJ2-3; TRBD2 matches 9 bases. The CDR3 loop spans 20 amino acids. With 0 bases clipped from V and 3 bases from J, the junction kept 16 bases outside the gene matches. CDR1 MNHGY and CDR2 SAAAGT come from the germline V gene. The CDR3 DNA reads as TGTGCCAGCAGTTACTCGGTAGCGGGGGTTCCCGAAAGGCGTACAGATACGCAGTATTTT. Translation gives CASSYSVAGVPERRTDTQYF.

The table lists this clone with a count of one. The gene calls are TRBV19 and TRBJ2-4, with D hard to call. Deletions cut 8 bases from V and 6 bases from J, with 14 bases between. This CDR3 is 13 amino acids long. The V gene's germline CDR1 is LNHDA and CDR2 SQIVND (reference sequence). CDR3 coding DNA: TGTGCCAGTTCCGCGGTCCCGTTAAACATTCAGTACTTC. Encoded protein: CASSAVPLNIQYF. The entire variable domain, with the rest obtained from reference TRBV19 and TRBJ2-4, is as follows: DGGITQSPKYLFRKEGQNVTLSCEQNLNHDAMYWYRQDPGQGLRLIYYSQIVNDFQKGDIAEGYSVSREKKESFPLTVTSAQKNPTAFYLCASSAVPLNIQYFGAGTRLSVL.